The T cell receptor beta chain under discussion was sequenced for a study of read filtering for tumor transcriptome and immune sequencing (TCRdb year 2020). As for the study more broadly: The cohort was composed of 17 male and 14 to 15 female patients, with a mean age of approximately 62 years and an age range of roughly 40 to 85. After DNase treatment, whole-transcriptome libraries were prepared using the TruSeq RNA Access Library Prep Kit. A main aim was a read-filtering strategy for immune repertoire data, specifically whether clonotypes supported by a single read should be removed. Per sample, about 4 to 11 million TCR-region mapped reads were obtained with IR-seq, compared with only roughly 75 to 1,400 with RNA-seq. Under revised international staging, 8 or 9 patients fell into R-ISS I, some 15 into R-ISS II and six or seven into R-ISS III. The study compared TCR repertoires from targeted immune repertoire sequencing and bulk whole-transcriptome sequencing run on the same bone marrow samples. Findings and caveats that apply to the study as a whole: In IR-seq, around 80% of clonotypes but 3% to 4% of total reads were represented by single-read clonotypes, whereas in RNA-seq, approximately 70% of clonotypes and almost 45% of reads were represented by single-read clonotypes. IR-seq captured clonotypes at much higher depth and more reliably than RNA-seq, and smaller IR-seq throughput sufficed to identify most shared clonotypes. Rather than purified T cells, the sorted CD138-negative fraction was a mixed bone marrow immune population. Removing single-read clonotypes increased the correlation between IR-seq and RNA-seq shared clonotype proportions.

TCR libraries were built from 400 to 450 ng RNA with the Immunoverse kit, using molecular barcoded adaptors covering alpha/delta and beta/gamma chains. TCR library preparation used the same RNA that was used for transcriptome sequencing. TCR libraries were sequenced on an Illumina HiSeq 4000 with 2 x 150 cycles. The authors' pipeline ran thus. With MiXCR, TCR reads were aligned to human V, D, J and C references and assembled into CDR3 clonotypes, with quality filtering and error correction included. Clonotype counts and gene usage diversity were analyzed with the tcR package in R. For inspection of raw mapping reads, RNA-seq reads were mapped by STAR aligner version 2.5.3a onto GRCh37 of the human genome. IR-seq fastq files were randomly downsampled with Seqtk 1.3 to test the effect of sequencing depth on detected clonotypes. Starting from the raw public reads, TCRdb applied fastp trimming at Q25, assembled clones with MiXCR and retained in-frame beta chains. Under each unique CDR3 protein, matching rows form one entry showing the most common genes and DNA. These V and J calls derive from TCRdb rather than the authors' analysis. The sample yields 20,000 to 25,000 distinct CDR3 sequences; roughly an eighth were counted once. The ten biggest clones cover more than 50% of the sample.

Bone marrow was sampled from every patient at the time of active disease. Ficoll-Hypaque density gradient centrifugation was used to isolate the bone marrow mononuclear cells. Myeloma plasma cells were removed and CD138-negative cells were collected by negative selection after labeling with CD138 magnetic microbeads on a MACS separator. Flow cytometry with CD138 antibodies on an Attune NxT was used to check how pure the isolated cells were. TRIzol reagent was used to extract total RNA, and a NanoDrop spectrophotometer was used to quantify the extracted RNA. Paired RNA-seq and IR-seq were performed on the CD138-negative bone marrow sample of each patient. This clonotype was observed at least ten times. Its recognized antigen is unknown. Base-call qualities are not available, and no considerably larger clone is one nucleotide away. Taken from the germline V gene, the CDR1 and CDR2 loops are SGHDN and FVKESK. The junction shows trimming of 0 bases on V and 3 bases on J, and the gene matches do not reach 10 bases of it. The CDR3 spans 19 residues, from the cysteine through the phenylalanine. Only the CDR3 region is kept as DNA, spanning 57 bases read in frame from base 1.

This chain joins TRBV14 to TRBJ2-3; 12 bases in between match TRBD2. The sample was a population of CD138-negative cells sorted from bone marrow. What this sample's cell subset or site label stands for: bone marrow mononuclear cells depleted of CD138+ plasma/myeloma cells by negative magnetic selection. This receptor was obtained from a donor at least 40 years old with multiple myeloma. The DNA sequence follows: TGTGCCAGCAGCCAAGATCAGAGCCTAGCGGGAGGGCCAACAGATACGCAGTATTTT. It translates to CASSQDQSLAGGPTDTQYF.